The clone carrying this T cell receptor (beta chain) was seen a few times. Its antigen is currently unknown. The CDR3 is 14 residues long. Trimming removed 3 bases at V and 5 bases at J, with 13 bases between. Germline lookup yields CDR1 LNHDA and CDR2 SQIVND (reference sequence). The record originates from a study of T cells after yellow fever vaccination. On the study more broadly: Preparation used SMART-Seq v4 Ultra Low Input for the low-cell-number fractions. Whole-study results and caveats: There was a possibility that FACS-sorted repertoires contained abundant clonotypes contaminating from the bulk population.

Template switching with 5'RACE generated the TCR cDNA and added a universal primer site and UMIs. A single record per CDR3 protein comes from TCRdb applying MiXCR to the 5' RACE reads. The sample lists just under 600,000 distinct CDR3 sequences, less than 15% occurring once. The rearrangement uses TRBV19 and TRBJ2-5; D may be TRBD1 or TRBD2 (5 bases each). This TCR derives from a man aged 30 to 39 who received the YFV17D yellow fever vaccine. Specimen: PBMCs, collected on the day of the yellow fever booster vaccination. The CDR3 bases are TGTGCCAGTAGTATTTTGGGGCCGGGGGAGACCCAGTACTTC. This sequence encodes CASSILGPGETQYF.